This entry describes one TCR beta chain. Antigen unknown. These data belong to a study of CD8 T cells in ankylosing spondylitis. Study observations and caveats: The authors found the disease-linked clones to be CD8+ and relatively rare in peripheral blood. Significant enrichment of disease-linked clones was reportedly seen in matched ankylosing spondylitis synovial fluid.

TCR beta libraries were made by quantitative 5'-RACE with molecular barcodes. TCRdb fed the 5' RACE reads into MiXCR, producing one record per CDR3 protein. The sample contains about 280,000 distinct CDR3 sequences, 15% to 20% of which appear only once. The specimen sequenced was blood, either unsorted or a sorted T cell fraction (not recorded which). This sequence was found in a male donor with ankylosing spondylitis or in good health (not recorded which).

CDR3 amino acids: CASSPGNGEAFF. Written as DNA, the CDR3 is TGTGCCAGCAGTCCTGGGAACGGTGAAGCTTTCTTT. The chain couples TRBV6-6 to TRBJ1-1; D uncertain. The CDR3 covers 12 residues. CDR1 is MNHNY and CDR2 is SVGAGI in the germline V gene (reference sequence). Trimming took 5 bases from V and 7 from J, leaving 11 bases between them.